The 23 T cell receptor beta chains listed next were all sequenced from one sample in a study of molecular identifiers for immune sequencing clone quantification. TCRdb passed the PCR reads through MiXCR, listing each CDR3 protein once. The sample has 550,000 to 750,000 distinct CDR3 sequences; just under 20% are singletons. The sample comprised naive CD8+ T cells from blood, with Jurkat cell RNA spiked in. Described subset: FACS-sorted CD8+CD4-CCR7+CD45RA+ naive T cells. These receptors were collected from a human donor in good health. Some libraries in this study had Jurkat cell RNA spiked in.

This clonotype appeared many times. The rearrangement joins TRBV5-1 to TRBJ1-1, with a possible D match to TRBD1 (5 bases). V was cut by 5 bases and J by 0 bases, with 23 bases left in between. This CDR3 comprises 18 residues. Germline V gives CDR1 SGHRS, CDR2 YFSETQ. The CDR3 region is CASSSPTGTRTMNTEAFF. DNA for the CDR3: TGCGCCAGCAGTAGTCCTACAGGTACAAGAACTATGAACACTGAAGCTTTCTTT.

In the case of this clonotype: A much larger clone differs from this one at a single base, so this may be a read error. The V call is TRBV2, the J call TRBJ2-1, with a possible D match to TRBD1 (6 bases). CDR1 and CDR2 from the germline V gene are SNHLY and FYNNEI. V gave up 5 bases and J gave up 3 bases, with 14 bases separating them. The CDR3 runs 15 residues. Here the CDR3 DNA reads TGTGCCAGCAGTACGTTTAGCAGGGGCTACAATGAGCAGTTCTTC. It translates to CASSTFSRGYNEQFF. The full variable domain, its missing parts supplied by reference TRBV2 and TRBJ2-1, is EPEVTQTPSHQVTQMGQEVILRCVPISNHLYFYWYRQILGQKVEFLVSFYNNEISEKSEIFDDQFSVERPDGSNFTLKIRSTKLEDSAMYFCASSTFSRGYNEQFFGPGTRLTVL.

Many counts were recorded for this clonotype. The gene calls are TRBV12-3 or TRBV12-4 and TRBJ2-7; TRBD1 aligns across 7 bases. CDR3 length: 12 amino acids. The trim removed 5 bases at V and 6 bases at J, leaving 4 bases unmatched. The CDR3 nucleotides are TGTGCCAGCAGTCACCCAGGGGGCGAGCAGTACTTC. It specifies CASSHPGGEQYF.

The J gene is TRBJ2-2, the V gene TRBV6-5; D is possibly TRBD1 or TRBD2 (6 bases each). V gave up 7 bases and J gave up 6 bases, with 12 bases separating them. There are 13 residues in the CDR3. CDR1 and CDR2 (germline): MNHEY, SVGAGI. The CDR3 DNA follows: TGTGCCAGCAATCCAAGGGGGGCCGGGGAGCTGTTTTTT. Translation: CASNPRGAGELFF.

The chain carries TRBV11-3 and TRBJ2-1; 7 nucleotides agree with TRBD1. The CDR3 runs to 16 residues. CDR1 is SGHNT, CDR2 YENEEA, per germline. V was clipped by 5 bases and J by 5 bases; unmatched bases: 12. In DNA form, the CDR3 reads TGTGCCAGCAGCGAAGACAGGGTTGGGGTTAACAATGAGCAGTTCTTC. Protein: CASSEDRVGVNNEQFF.

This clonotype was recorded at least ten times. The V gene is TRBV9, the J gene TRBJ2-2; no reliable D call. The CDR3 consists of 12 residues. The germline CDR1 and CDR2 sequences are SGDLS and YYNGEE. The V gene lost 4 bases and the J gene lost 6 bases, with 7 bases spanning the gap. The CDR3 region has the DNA TGTGCCAGCAGCCCCTGGTCCGGGGAGCTGTTTTTT. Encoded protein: CASSPWSGELFF.

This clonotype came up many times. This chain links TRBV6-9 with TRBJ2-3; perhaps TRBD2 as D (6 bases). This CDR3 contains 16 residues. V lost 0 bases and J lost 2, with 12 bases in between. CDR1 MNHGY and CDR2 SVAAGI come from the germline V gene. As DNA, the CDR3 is TGTGCCAGCAGTTATTCTTCCGGGGGAACCACAGATACGCAGTATTTT. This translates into CASSYSSGGTTDTQYF.

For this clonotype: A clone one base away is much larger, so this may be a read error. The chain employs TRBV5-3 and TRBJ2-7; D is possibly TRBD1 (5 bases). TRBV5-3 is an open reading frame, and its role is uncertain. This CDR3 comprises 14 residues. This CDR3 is CASSSSDKAYEQYF. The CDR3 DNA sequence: TGTGCCAGCAGCTCTTCGGACAAGGCCTACGAGCAGTACTTC.

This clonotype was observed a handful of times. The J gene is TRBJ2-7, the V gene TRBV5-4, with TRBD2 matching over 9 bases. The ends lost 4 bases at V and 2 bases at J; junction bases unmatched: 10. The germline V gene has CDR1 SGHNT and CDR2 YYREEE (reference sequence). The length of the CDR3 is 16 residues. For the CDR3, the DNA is TGTGCCAGCAGCCCCTGGGGTGGACTAGCGACCTACGAGCAGTACTTC. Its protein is CASSPWGGLATYEQYF.

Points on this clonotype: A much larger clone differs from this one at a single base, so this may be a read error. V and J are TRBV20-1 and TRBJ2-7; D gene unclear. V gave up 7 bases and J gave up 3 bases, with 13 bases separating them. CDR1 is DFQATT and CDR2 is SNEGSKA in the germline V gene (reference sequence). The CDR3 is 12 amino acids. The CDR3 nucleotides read TGCAGTGTCCCGACGGCCTTCTACGAGCAGTACTTC. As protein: CSVPTAFYEQYF.

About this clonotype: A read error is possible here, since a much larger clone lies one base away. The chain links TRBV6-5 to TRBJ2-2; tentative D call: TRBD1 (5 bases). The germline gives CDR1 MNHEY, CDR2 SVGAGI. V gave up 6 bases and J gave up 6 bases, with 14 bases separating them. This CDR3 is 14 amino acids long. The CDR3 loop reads CASSQMAGSGELFF. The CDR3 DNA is TGTGCCAGCAGCCAAATGGCAGGGTCCGGGGAGCTGTTTTTT.

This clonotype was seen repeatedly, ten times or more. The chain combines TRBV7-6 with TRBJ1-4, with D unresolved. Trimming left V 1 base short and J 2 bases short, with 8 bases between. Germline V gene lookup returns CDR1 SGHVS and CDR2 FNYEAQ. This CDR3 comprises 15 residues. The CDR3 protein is CASSLGGGTNEKLFF. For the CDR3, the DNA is TGTGCCAGCAGCTTAGGTGGAGGGACTAATGAAAAACTGTTTTTT.

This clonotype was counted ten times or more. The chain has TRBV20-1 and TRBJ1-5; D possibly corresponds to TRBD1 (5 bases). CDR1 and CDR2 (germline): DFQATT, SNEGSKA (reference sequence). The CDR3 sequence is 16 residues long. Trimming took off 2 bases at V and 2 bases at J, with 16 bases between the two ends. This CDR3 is CSARQGSGSGNQPQHF. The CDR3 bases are TGCAGTGCTAGACAGGGATCAGGCTCTGGCAATCAGCCCCAGCATTTT.

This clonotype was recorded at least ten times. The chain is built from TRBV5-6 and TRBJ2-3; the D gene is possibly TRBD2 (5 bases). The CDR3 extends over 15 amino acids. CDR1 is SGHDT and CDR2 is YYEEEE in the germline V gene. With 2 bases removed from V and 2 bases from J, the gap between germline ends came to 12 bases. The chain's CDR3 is CASSFPGLTTDTQYF. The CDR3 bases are TGTGCCAGCAGCTTTCCAGGACTGACCACAGATACGCAGTATTTT.

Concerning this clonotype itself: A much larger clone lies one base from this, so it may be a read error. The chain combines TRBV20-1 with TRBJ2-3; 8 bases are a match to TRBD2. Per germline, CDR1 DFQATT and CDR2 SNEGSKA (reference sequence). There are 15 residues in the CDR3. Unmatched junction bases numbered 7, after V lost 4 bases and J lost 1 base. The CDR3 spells CSAKSSGAGTDTQYF. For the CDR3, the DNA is TGCAGTGCTAAAAGTAGCGGGGCAGGCACAGATACGCAGTATTTT.

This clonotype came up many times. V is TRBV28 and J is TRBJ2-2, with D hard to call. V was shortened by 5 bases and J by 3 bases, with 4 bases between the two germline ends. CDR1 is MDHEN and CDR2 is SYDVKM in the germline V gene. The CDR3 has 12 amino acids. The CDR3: CASSGDTGELFF. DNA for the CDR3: TGTGCCAGCAGTGGGGACACCGGGGAGCTGTTTTTT.

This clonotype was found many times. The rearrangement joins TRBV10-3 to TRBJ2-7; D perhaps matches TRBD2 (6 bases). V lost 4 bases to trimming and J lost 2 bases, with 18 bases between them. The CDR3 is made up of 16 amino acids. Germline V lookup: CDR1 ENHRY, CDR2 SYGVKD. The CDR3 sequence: CAISAPDSSGPYEQYF. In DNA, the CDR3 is TGTGCCATCAGTGCCCCGGACTCAAGCGGGCCCTACGAGCAGTACTTC.

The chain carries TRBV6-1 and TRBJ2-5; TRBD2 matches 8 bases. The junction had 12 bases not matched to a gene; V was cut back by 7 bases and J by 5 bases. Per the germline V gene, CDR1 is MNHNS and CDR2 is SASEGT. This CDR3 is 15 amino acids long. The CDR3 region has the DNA TGTGCCAGCACTTCATTTAGACTAGCGATGGAGACCCAGTACTTC. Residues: CASTSFRLAMETQYF.

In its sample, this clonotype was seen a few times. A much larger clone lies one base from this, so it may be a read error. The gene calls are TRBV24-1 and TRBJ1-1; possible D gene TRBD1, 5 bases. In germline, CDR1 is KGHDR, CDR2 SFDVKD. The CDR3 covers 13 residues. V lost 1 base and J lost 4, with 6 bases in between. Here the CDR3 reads CATSDFGATEAFF. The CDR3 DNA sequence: TGTGCCACCAGTGATTTTGGGGCCACTGAAGCTTTCTTT.

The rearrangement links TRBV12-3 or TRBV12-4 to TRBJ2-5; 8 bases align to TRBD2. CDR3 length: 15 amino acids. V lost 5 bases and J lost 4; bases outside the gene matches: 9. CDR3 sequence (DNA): TGTGCCAGCAGTCGAGCGGGGGTGTGGCGAGAGACCCAGTACTTC. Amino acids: CASSRAGVWRETQYF.

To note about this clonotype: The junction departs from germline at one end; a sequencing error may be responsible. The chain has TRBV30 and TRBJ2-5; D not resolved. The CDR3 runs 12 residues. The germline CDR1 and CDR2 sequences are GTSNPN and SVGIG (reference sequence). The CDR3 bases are TGTGCCTGGAGTTCAACCGCGCTGTCTGAGAACTTC. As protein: CAWSSTALSENF. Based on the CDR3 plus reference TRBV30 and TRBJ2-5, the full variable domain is SQTIHQWPATLVQPVGSPLSLECTVEGTSNPNLYWYRQAAGRGLQLLFYSVGIGQISSEVPQNLSASRPQDRQFILSSKKLLLSDSGFYLCAWSSTALSENFGPGTRLLVL.

Here the CDR3 DNA reads TGTGCCAGCAGCTTAGGGCCCCTTCTTGAGGAGACCCAGTACTTC. This encodes CASSLGPLLEETQYF. The rearrangement links TRBV13 to TRBJ2-5; no definite D call. Per the germline V gene, CDR1 is PRHDT and CDR2 is FYEKMQ (reference sequence). This CDR3 comprises 15 residues. Trimming stripped 0 bases from V and 5 bases from J, with 13 bases between.

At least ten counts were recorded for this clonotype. In nucleotides, the CDR3 is TGTGCCAGCAGTTTCAGGGGGTTAAACGCCTATGGCTACACCTTC. Its translation is CASSFRGLNAYGYTF. The chain recombines TRBV28 with TRBJ1-2, with TRBD1 matching over 7 bases. The germline V gene has CDR1 MDHEN and CDR2 SYDVKM. CDR3 length: 15 residues. V shed 3 bases, J shed 4 bases, and the junction held 8 bases outside the gene matches.